The subject of this entry is one T cell receptor (beta chain). Only a few counts were recorded for this clonotype. Its antigen remains unidentified. Per-base quality was not reported, and no clone a single base away is much larger than it. This entry is derived from a study of T cells in Graves' hyperthyroidism and ophthalmopathy (dated by TCRdb to 2018 to 2020). Broadly, across the study: Peripheral blood samples were taken at the time of initial diagnosis, prior to any treatment. To identify distinguishing TCR V-J signatures, a discovery cohort of some 100 patients was used, comprising 43 with Graves' ophthalmopathy and roughly 60 with stable Graves' hyperthyroidism. Prospective prediction of ophthalmopathy was tested in an independent validation cohort of under 20 hyperthyroidism patients and 17 patients who later progressed to ophthalmopathy. The approximately 90 discovery patients were divided at random into training and test sets in a 7:3 ratio. In about 6 Graves' hyperthyroidism patients, the study also compared T-cell repertoires from thyroid tissue with T-cell repertoires from blood. Following sampling, methimazole starting at 30 mg daily was given to hyperthyroidism patients, and high-dose intravenous methylprednisolone was given to ophthalmopathy patients. TCR Vbeta CDR3 sequencing of roughly 140 peripheral blood samples (fewer than 45 ophthalmopathy, 75 hyperthyroidism and around 17 progressor patients) is reported in the paper. Beyond this particular receptor, the publication reports: A model built on a 13 V-J signature distinguished ophthalmopathy from stable hyperthyroidism, reaching roughly 88% sensitivity and approximately 81% specificity in cross-validation and 80%/75% in testing. Most expanded thyroid clonotypes (frequency above 0.001) were also detected in blood, suggesting blood repertoires may reflect thyroid immune responses. No statistical method was used to set the sample size in advance, and investigators knew the group allocation. During validation, the model predicted progression to ophthalmopathy a median of roughly six months ahead of onset, with more than 55% sensitivity and 72% to 85% specificity.

Amplification of TCR beta CDR3 regions was carried out from RNA transcripts. The TCR CDR3 was subjected to a first round of RT-PCR using the HTBI primer set and the Qiagen OneStep RT-PCR kit. The libraries were constructed in a second round of multiplex PCR and then size-selected and purified. Libraries were sequenced paired-end with 100 bp reads on an Illumina HiSeq2000. The authors' pipeline ran thus. SOAPnuke was used to process the raw data, with reads discarded if the reads contained adapters or uncalled bases, had a mean Phred below 15, or lacked an exact constant-primer or identifier match. COPE v1.2.5 was used to merge high-quality paired reads, and clonotypes were defined as unique nucleotide sequences. Clonotypes were aligned to IMGT TRBV, TRBD and TRBJ reference segments using MiTCR v1.1. Only V-J combinations with frequency above 0.0001, covering approximately 99% of repertoires, were analysed. The TCS score was defined as the ratio of F50 (clonal expansion) to E x V (chaos), calculated using BLOSUM62-based TCRdist between CDR3 peptides within each V-J. Welch's t-statistics and random forest reduced just over 500 V-J features to 13, which were used in a naive Bayes classifier (R e1071). The public sequencing data were trimmed at Q25 with fastp and processed into clonotypes with MiXCR by TCRdb, which kept only in-frame beta chains. Each entry is one CDR3 protein sequence, shown with its most common DNA and genes. TCRdb, not the authors, supplied the V and J calls. For this sample there are 550,000 to 800,000 distinct CDR3 sequences; approximately 15% appear just once. The top ten hold about 16% of the sample.

A patient counted as having stable Graves' hyperthyroidism if no progression to ophthalmopathy occurred over 18 months of follow-up. Hyperthyroidism patients were newly diagnosed, had a disease duration of under 2 months, and were aged 18 to 65 years. Any patient with an uncontrolled infection, another autoimmune disease, pregnancy or lactation was excluded. Diagnoses were based on clinical symptoms, serum thyroxine and TRAb, thyroid ultrasound and orbital computed tomography. Ficoll-Paque density gradient centrifugation was used to isolate PBMCs from approximately 10 ml of fresh peripheral blood. Total RNA was extracted using Trizol reagent, and RNA quality was assessed on an Agilent 2100 Bioanalyzer. In the germline V gene, CDR1 corresponds to SQVTM and CDR2 to ANQGSEA. The V and J ends are trimmed by 5 bases and 2 bases, leaving 9 bases between them. Spanning cysteine to phenylalanine, the CDR3 consists of 12 amino acids. This entry keeps only the CDR3 DNA: 36 bases, framed from base 1.

The V and J genes are TRBV29-1 and TRBJ1-1; no D segment can be confidently identified. The receptor's source is a middle-aged man with Graves' hyperthyroidism. The material sequenced was blood. The CDR3 protein sequence reads: CSVSPVNTEAFF. The bases are TGCAGCGTTTCCCCAGTCAACACTGAAGCTTTCTTT.